This T cell receptor beta chain was recorded in a study of CD8+CD57+ T cells in acquired aplastic anemia. Background on the study: The sorted CD4+ and CD8+ cells yielded an average around 3 ug of DNA.

The CDR3 consists of 17 residues. The V gene's germline CDR1 is MDHEN and CDR2 SYDVKM. V lost 5 bases and J 6 bases, leaving 26 bases between the germline ends. Using genomic DNA as the template, TCR beta VDJ and CDR3 profiling was carried out. TCRdb re-called the reads through MiXCR, storing one row per CDR3 protein. The sample contains about 170,000 distinct CDR3 sequences, roughly 63% of which appear only once. The V and J genes are TRBV28 and TRBJ2-7, with a weak D call TRBD1 (5 bases). This clonotype was obtained from a human donor in good health. The source material was sorted CD4+, CD8+, or CD8+CD57+ T cells (not recorded which) from PBMCs. CDR3 sequence reads: CASSLFLSWQGVSEQYF. The CDR3 bases are TGTGCCAGCAGTCTATTCTTGTCGTGGCAGGGTGTCAGCGAGCAGTACTTC.